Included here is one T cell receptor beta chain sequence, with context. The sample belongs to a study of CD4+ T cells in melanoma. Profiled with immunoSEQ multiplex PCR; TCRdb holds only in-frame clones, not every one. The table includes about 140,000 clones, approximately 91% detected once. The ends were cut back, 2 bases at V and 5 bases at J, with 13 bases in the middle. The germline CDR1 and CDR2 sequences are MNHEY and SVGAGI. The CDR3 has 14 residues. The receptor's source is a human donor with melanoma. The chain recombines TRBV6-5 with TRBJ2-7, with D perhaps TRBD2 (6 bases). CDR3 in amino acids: CASSYGGSGNEQYF. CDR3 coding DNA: TGTGCCAGCAGTTACGGAGGGTCGGGAAACGAGCAGTACTTC.